The 29 T cell receptor beta chains below all came from one sample that was sequenced in a study of cytomegalovirus exposure and HLA in healthy donors. Repertoires were generated with immunoSEQ multiplex PCR, while TCRdb's copy carries only in-frame clones and drops some. The sample lists fewer than 200,000 clones, 95% to 96% occurring once. The sample consisted of PBMCs. The receptor set was obtained from a young woman in good health and CMV-seronegative.

The chain combines TRBV9 with TRBJ2-5; a possible D gene is TRBD1 (5 bases). CDR3 length: 14 amino acids. Germline-derived CDR1 and CDR2 are SGDLS and YYNGEE. V lost 2 bases, J lost 1 base, and 9 bases lay in between. CDR3 residues: CASSVTATQETQYF. The CDR3 DNA reads TGTGCCAGCAGCGTGACAGCAACCCAAGAGACCCAGTACTTC.

The J gene is TRBJ1-2, the V gene TRBV27; the match to TRBD1 covers 7 bases. From germline, CDR1 is MNHEY and CDR2 SMNVEV (reference sequence). This CDR3 has 13 residues. Trimming at V came to 3 bases and at J to 4 bases, leaving 2 bases not matched to a gene. The CDR3 here is CASSFRDSYGYTF. Written as DNA, the CDR3 is TGTGCCAGCAGTTTCCGGGACAGCTATGGCTACACCTTC.

V and J are TRBV4-1 and TRBJ2-7; a possible D gene is TRBD1 (5 bases). Trimming pared 0 bases from V and 0 bases from J, leaving 9 bases between. CDR3 length equals 15 residues. Germline values: CDR1 MGHRA, CDR2 YSYEKL. This chain's CDR3 is CASSQEAGISYEQYF. The CDR3, as DNA: TGCGCCAGCAGCCAAGAGGCAGGGATCTCCTACGAGCAGTACTTC.

The chain recombines TRBV5-6 with TRBJ2-5; weak D call: TRBD2 (7 bases). The CDR3 runs 17 residues. Trimming stripped 1 base from V and 5 bases from J, with 21 bases between. Germline CDR1 and CDR2: SGHDT and YYEEEE. The CDR3 nucleotides are TGTGCCAGCAGCTTGTTGGGGCGGTCGGGGGGCGCGGAGACCCAGTACTTC. Translated: CASSLLGRSGGAETQYF.

V usage is TRBV27 and J usage is TRBJ2-6; D gene uncertain. Germline V gives CDR1 MNHEY, CDR2 SMNVEV (reference sequence). Trimming left V 1 base short and J 0 bases short, with 16 bases between. This CDR3 contains 19 residues. The CDR3 reads CASSLLGSVSHSGANVLTF. The CDR3 DNA is TGTGCCAGCAGTTTATTGGGCAGTGTGTCTCACTCTGGGGCCAACGTCCTGACTTTC.

The chain recombines TRBV6-5 with TRBJ2-3; unclear D gene. The germline gives CDR1 MNHEY, CDR2 SVGAGI. Trimming shortened V by 6 bases and J by 1 base, and 11 bases separated the two germline ends. This CDR3 region has 14 residues. CDR3 bases: TGTGCCAGCAGACCAGATTTGGGCACAGATACGCAGTATTTT. Translation gives CASRPDLGTDTQYF.

J is TRBJ1-1 and V is TRBV6-6, with 8 nucleotides matching TRBD1. This CDR3 contains 13 residues. Germline loops: CDR1 MNHNY, CDR2 SVGAGI (reference sequence). The J segment lost 7 bases and the V segment lost 4 bases, leaving 5 bases of the junction unmatched. For the CDR3, the DNA is TGTGCCAGCAGTTCGGACAGGGCAGGTGAAGCTTTCTTT. Amino acid sequence: CASSSDRAGEAFF.

V and J are TRBV2 and TRBJ1-2; TRBD1 is a possible D gene (5 bases). Trimming cost V 7 bases and J 8 bases, with 17 bases left between them. There are 13 residues in the CDR3. In germline, CDR1 is SNHLY, CDR2 FYNNEI. CDR3 amino acids: CASMGLIYSGYTF. The DNA for the CDR3 is TGTGCCAGCATGGGACTGATCTATAGCGGCTACACCTTC.

This chain links TRBV5-6 with TRBJ2-1; D remains unclear. The CDR3 is made up of 13 amino acids. V was pared by 4 bases and J by 4 bases, with 9 bases between. Germline V gene sequence: CDR1 SGHDT, CDR2 YYEEEE. CDR3 sequence (DNA): TGTGCCAGCAGCCCCGCCAGTTACAATGAGCAGTTCTTC. The encoded protein is CASSPASYNEQFF.

Here the CDR3 DNA reads TGCGCCAGCAGCCAAGAGTTCGCGGGGGGAACGTACCAAGAGACCCAGTACTTC. It translates to CASSQEFAGGTYQETQYF. This chain uses TRBV4-1 with TRBJ2-5, with 8 bases that match TRBD2. The CDR3 runs to 18 residues. Germline V gene sequence: CDR1 MGHRA, CDR2 YSYEKL. Trimming at V came to 0 bases and at J to 0 bases, leaving 9 bases not matched to a gene.

V is TRBV2 and J is TRBJ2-2; TRBD1 matches at 8 bases. V shed 6 bases, J shed 3 bases, and the junction held 3 bases outside the gene matches. Germline V gene lookup returns CDR1 SNHLY and CDR2 FYNNEI. This CDR3 has 14 residues. CDR3 nucleotides: TGTGCCAGCAGAGACAGGGGATACACCGGGGAGCTGTTTTTT. It specifies CASRDRGYTGELFF.

The chain joins TRBV5-5 to TRBJ2-1, with no clear D. This CDR3 is built from 13 residues. V lost 4 bases, J lost 5 bases, and 10 bases lay in between. CDR1 SGHKS and CDR2 YYEKEE come from the germline V gene (reference sequence). CDR3 in DNA: TGTGCCAGCAGCGGAGAGATGAACAATGAGCAGTTCTTC. Residues: CASSGEMNNEQFF.

The V gene is TRBV28, the J gene TRBJ1-2; TRBD1 might be the D (5 bases). Germline CDR1 is MDHEN and CDR2 is SYDVKM. The CDR3 contains 13 residues. The V end was cut by 7 bases, the J end by 3 bases, with 12 bases between. CDR3 sequence: CASTPGADYGYTF. Written as DNA, the CDR3 is TGTGCCAGCACCCCTGGGGCAGACTATGGCTACACCTTC.

This chain links TRBV7-9 with TRBJ1-1, with unresolved D. Trimming took off 5 bases at V and 11 bases at J, with 12 bases between the two ends. CDR1 is SEHNR, CDR2 FQNEAQ, per germline (reference sequence). There are 11 residues in the CDR3. CDR3 loop: CASSVPPGAFF. CDR3 coding DNA: TGTGCCAGCAGCGTACCGCCCGGGGCTTTCTTT.

V is TRBV6-5 and J is TRBJ2-1; D may be TRBD2 (5 bases). This CDR3 has 15 residues. Germline assignment: CDR1 MNHEY and CDR2 SVGAGI. Trimming took off 6 bases at V and 1 base at J, with 13 bases between the two ends. The CDR3 nucleotides read TGTGCCAGCAGGCCGCTGAGGGAGTCCTACAATGAGCAGTTCTTC. The encoded protein is CASRPLRESYNEQFF.

This sequence joins TRBV7-9 and TRBJ2-5; D might be TRBD2 (6 bases). Germline CDR1 SEHNR, CDR2 FQNEAQ (reference sequence). Trimming removed 0 bases at V and 2 bases at J, with 16 bases between. The CDR3 spans 17 residues. The CDR3 sequence: CASSLAGGVYRQETQYF. The CDR3 bases are TGTGCCAGCAGCTTAGCCGGGGGTGTGTATCGGCAAGAGACCCAGTACTTC.

This clone was observed once. The chain couples TRBV10-2 to TRBJ1-1, with 8 bases aligning to TRBD1. The J segment lost 1 base and the V segment lost 0 bases, leaving 4 bases of the junction unmatched. This CDR3 has 16 residues. In germline, CDR1 is WSHSY, CDR2 SAAADI. CDR3: CASSESGTGRNTEAFF. The CDR3, as DNA: TGCGCCAGCAGTGAGTCAGGGACAGGCAGGAACACTGAAGCTTTCTTT.

The chain recombines TRBV19 with TRBJ2-1, with TRBD1 matching over 11 bases. The CDR3 has 13 amino acids. CDR1 is LNHDA and CDR2 is SQIVND in the germline V gene (reference sequence). After removal of 6 bases from V and 7 bases from J, the junction contained 2 bases not matched to a gene. CDR3 sequence reads: CASSGTGGNEQFF. CDR3 coding DNA: TGTGCCAGTAGCGGGACAGGGGGAAATGAGCAGTTCTTC.

This clone appeared once. The chain uses TRBV2 and TRBJ2-7; a weak D match, TRBD1 (6 bases). Trimming stripped 6 bases from V and 3 bases from J, with 15 bases between. The CDR3 runs 14 residues. CDR1 SNHLY and CDR2 FYNNEI come from the germline V gene. The CDR3 DNA sequence: TGTGCCAGCAGGGCCTCCGGGACAAGCTACGAGCAGTACTTC. Residues: CASRASGTSYEQYF.

The rearrangement links TRBV5-4 to TRBJ1-2; D gene unclear. Between the trimmed V and J ends, which lost 1 base and 8 bases, there was a span of 9 bases. The V gene's germline CDR1 is SGHNT and CDR2 YYREEE (reference sequence). The CDR3 spans 12 residues. The CDR3 DNA follows: TGTGCCAGCAGCTTGAACCGAGAGGGCTACACCTTC. Encoded protein: CASSLNREGYTF.

The CDR3 spells CASRNIGSSYNSPLHF. In DNA, the CDR3 is TGTGCCAGTAGAAATATCGGGAGCTCCTATAATTCACCCCTCCACTTT. V and J are TRBV19 and TRBJ1-6; D not certain. CDR3 size: 16 residues. V was shortened by 6 bases and J by 0 bases, with 12 bases between the two germline ends. Germline V CDR1 and CDR2: LNHDA, SQIVND (reference sequence).

The gene calls are TRBV7-9 and TRBJ1-1, with D tentatively TRBD1 (5 bases). With 7 bases removed from V and 4 bases from J, the gap between germline ends came to 13 bases. Germline V gives CDR1 SEHNR, CDR2 FQNEAQ (reference sequence). The CDR3 covers 13 residues. The chain's CDR3 is CASTPAGGTEAFF. CDR3 sequence (DNA): TGTGCCAGCACTCCAGCGGGGGGCACTGAAGCTTTCTTT.

V and J are TRBV4-2 and TRBJ2-3; tentative D call: TRBD2 (6 bases). CDR3 length equals 16 residues. CDR1 is LGHNA, CDR2 YNFKEQ, per germline. Trimming cost V 4 bases and J 1 base, with 15 bases left between them. The CDR3 loop reads CASSRPGVTGTDTQYF. As DNA, the CDR3 is TGTGCCAGCAGCCGTCCGGGGGTGACCGGCACAGATACGCAGTATTTT.

This chain connects TRBV4-2 to TRBJ1-2; D is undetermined. V lost 4 bases to trimming and J lost 8 bases, with 20 bases between them. This CDR3 is 15 amino acids long. Germline CDR1 and CDR2: LGHNA and YNFKEQ. CDR3 in DNA: TGTGCCAGCAGCCCGGCCTTAGGAGGGTGGATCGGCTACACCTTC. Residues: CASSPALGGWIGYTF.

V and J are TRBV27 and TRBJ2-1, with 9 bases lining up with TRBD1. The CDR3 loop spans 15 amino acids. J gave up 6 bases and V 0 bases, and 3 bases lay outside the gene matches. Per germline, CDR1 MNHEY and CDR2 SMNVEV (reference sequence). The CDR3 loop reads CASSLSWGQGNEQFF. CDR3 nucleotide sequence: TGTGCCAGCAGTTTATCGTGGGGACAGGGCAATGAGCAGTTCTTC.

The table lists this clone with a count of one. The V and J genes are TRBV7-6 and TRBJ2-1; 11 bases are shared with TRBD1. Per germline, CDR1 SGHVS and CDR2 FNYEAQ. CDR3 length: 15 residues. V lost 10 bases to trimming and J lost 7 bases; unmatched junction nucleotides: 12. Written as DNA, the CDR3 is TGTGCCACCACGGGAGGACAGGGGGCGGGGAATGAGCAGTTCTTC. Protein sequence: CATTGGQGAGNEQFF.

The chain carries TRBV5-1 and TRBJ1-3, with 10 nucleotides matching TRBD1. After removal of 4 bases from V and 2 bases from J, the junction contained 6 bases not matched to a gene. Per germline, CDR1 SGHRS and CDR2 YFSETQ. The length of the CDR3 is 16 residues. CDR3 DNA sequence: TGCGCCAGCAGCCCCGGGACAGGGGCAACTGGAAACACCATATATTTT. Protein sequence: CASSPGTGATGNTIYF. The full variable domain, with the rest looked up from reference TRBV5-1 and TRBJ1-3, is KAGVTQTPRYLIKTRGQQVTLSCSPISGHRSVSWYQQTPGQGLQFLFEYFSETQRNKGNFPGRFSGRQFSNSRSEMNVSTLELGDSALYLCASSPGTGATGNTIYFGEGSWLTVV.

This chain connects TRBV2 to TRBJ2-3; 7 bases align to TRBD2. J gave up 2 bases and V 4 bases, and 6 bases lay outside the gene matches. Germline assignment: CDR1 SNHLY and CDR2 FYNNEI. CDR3 length: 15 residues. The CDR3 region is CASSAGGTHTDTQYF. CDR3 nucleotide sequence: TGTGCCAGCAGTGCCGGGGGGACCCACACAGATACGCAGTATTTT.

The chain links TRBV4-3 to TRBJ2-2; 9 positions agree with TRBD1. CDR3 size: 17 residues. V shed 0 bases, J shed 7 bases, and the junction held 9 bases outside the gene matches. Germline assignment: CDR1 LGHNA and CDR2 YSLEER. The CDR3 DNA reads TGCGCCAGCAGCCAAGATCTAGTACAGGGGGCTTTCGGGGAGCTGTTTTTT. Its translation is CASSQDLVQGAFGELFF.